This T cell receptor (beta chain) was identified in a study of T cells in Graves' hyperthyroidism and ophthalmopathy. Across the study: Staff took peripheral blood when the initial diagnosis was made, before any treatment began.

Regarding the study as a whole: Most clonotypes expanded in the thyroid (above 0.001) were also present in blood. Model-based prediction identified ophthalmopathy a median around 6.5 months prior to its onset.

RNA transcripts served as the template for amplifying TCR beta CDR3 regions. HTBI primers drove first-round RT-PCR of the TCR CDR3. TCRdb recomputed calls from the multiplex PCR reads with MiXCR, one row per CDR3 protein. The data show 300,000 to 350,000 distinct CDR3 sequences, about 14% seen once. This clonotype was counted many times. Its specificity is unknown. V lost 3 bases and J lost 2, with 14 bases in between. The CDR3 consists of 15 residues. Germline CDR1 and CDR2: WNHNN and SYGVQD (reference sequence). This receptor was obtained from a woman in her 30s with Graves' hyperthyroidism. Source material: blood. The J gene is TRBJ2-7, the V gene TRBV10-1; D is ambiguous. CDR3 bases: TGCGCCAGCAGTGACAAAAACAAGGTCCCCTACGAGCAGTACTTC. Encoded protein: CASSDKNKVPYEQYF.